The following is a TCR beta chain sequence with its context. Its antigen is as yet unknown. CDR1 is SNHLY and CDR2 is FYNNEI in the germline V gene. The V segment lost 7 bases and the J segment 3 bases; nucleotides outside the gene matches: 3. The CDR3 spans 13 residues. This sample was taken from a study of blood T cells in healthy people across ages. About the research overall: Capture by template switching was about one barcoded beta molecule per two T cells. Findings and caveats of the study: Older individuals had lower TCR beta diversity per million T cells (the decline was roughly linear).

PBMCs, at least 7 million per sample, were isolated. The second PCR ran about 6 to 12 cycles with a sample-barcoded 5' primer and J-beta primers. Each cDNA was tagged by a template-switch adaptor containing 12 random nucleotides. TCRdb independently ran MiXCR on the 5' RACE reads; one entry per CDR3 protein. Of fewer than 1,000,000 distinct CDR3 sequences in the sample, around 43% were seen once. J is TRBJ2-3 and V is TRBV2; 8 bases match TRBD1. This receptor was obtained from a man in his sixties in good health. Sample: blood. CDR3 DNA: TGTGCCAGCACCGGACAGGGAACAGATACGCAGTATTTT. Translation: CASTGQGTDTQYF.